The clone carrying this T cell receptor (beta chain) is categorized as medium-sized (0.01 to 0.1%). Its antigen is unidentified. The data stem from a study of breast tumors, draining lymph nodes, adjacent tissues. Study-wide findings and caveats: Tumor T cell lymph node origin was a supported hypothesis, not proven. Most tumor T cells seemingly derive from lymph node, then expand in tumor.

TCRdb re-called the multiplex PCR reads with MiXCR, one entry per CDR3 protein. The data show 7,500 or so distinct CDR3 sequences, around 70% seen once. V lost 1 base and J 2 bases, leaving 11 bases between the germline ends. The length of the CDR3 is 15 residues. CDR1 SGHDT and CDR2 YYEEEE come from the germline V gene. The origin of this receptor is a female donor with breast cancer. Some clones in this sample may be carry-over from other donors' samples. What was sequenced was tumor-adjacent breast tissue. This sequence joins TRBV5-6 and TRBJ2-3; no firm D call. CDR3 DNA: TGTGCCAGCAGCTTGAGGGTGGGCACCACAGATACGCAGTATTTT. Its translation: CASSLRVGTTDTQYF.